These 7 T cell receptor beta chains originate from one sample sequenced in a study of cytotoxic CD8 clonotypes in ibrutinib-treated CLL. Sequencing used immunoSEQ multiplex PCR; TCRdb keeps in-frame clones, though not all of them. Of 50,000 to 70,000 clones in the sample, roughly 54% were seen once. The source material was PBMCs, sampled at disease progression, from a patient treated with ibrutinib. These receptors were collected from a human donor with chronic lymphocytic leukemia.

This clone was seen more than once but under ten times. Compared with germline, one end of the junction differs, possibly owing to a read error. This chain connects TRBV29-1 to TRBJ1-2; TRBD1 might be the D (6 bases). The V gene's germline CDR1 is SQVTM and CDR2 ANQGSEA. The CDR3 has 9 amino acids. The CDR3 nucleotides read TGCAGCGTTGACGTCTTCGGACAGTTC. Protein sequence: CSVDVFGQF.

V usage is TRBV5-6 and J usage is TRBJ1-4; 10 positions agree with TRBD1. The germline CDR1 and CDR2 sequences are SGHDT and YYEEEE. V was pared by 0 bases and J by 4 bases, with 3 bases of the junction left unmatched. The CDR3 sequence is 16 residues long. As DNA, the CDR3 is TGTGCCAGCAGCTTGGGACAGGGGGCGCGTAATGAAAAACTGTTTTTT. It translates to CASSLGQGARNEKLFF. Together with reference TRBV5-6 and TRBJ1-4, the CDR3 gives the full variable domain: DAGVTQSPTHLIKTRGQQVTLRCSPKSGHDTVSWYQQALGQGPQFIFQYYEEEERQRGNFPDRFSGHQFPNYSSELNVNALLLGDSALYLCASSLGQGARNEKLFFGSGTQLSVL.

The V call is TRBV6-1, the J call TRBJ1-2; TRBD1 aligns across 8 bases. CDR3 length: 14 residues. Looked up from germline, CDR1 is MNHNS and CDR2 is SASEGT. V dropped 0 bases and J dropped 8; count of bases not matched to a gene: 5. The CDR3 DNA reads as TGTGCCAGCAGTGAAGCAGGACAGGGTCAAGGCTACACCTTC. It encodes CASSEAGQGQGYTF.

This clone was seen more than once but under ten times. The V and J genes are TRBV2 and TRBJ2-2; 7 nucleotides agree with TRBD2. The J segment lost 2 bases and the V segment lost 3 bases, leaving 12 bases of the junction unmatched. Germline V lookup: CDR1 SNHLY, CDR2 FYNNEI. The CDR3 extends over 18 amino acids. In nucleotides, the CDR3 is TGTGCCAGCAGTGATCTCTGGCTAGCGGAGTCCAACACCGGGGAGCTGTTTTTT. This sequence encodes CASSDLWLAESNTGELFF. Full variable domain (missing parts from reference TRBV2 and TRBJ2-2): EPEVTQTPSHQVTQMGQEVILRCVPISNHLYFYWYRQILGQKVEFLVSFYNNEISEKSEIFDDQFSVERPDGSNFTLKIRSTKLEDSAMYFCASSDLWLAESNTGELFFGEGSRLTVL.

This clone was seen a few times. The chain links TRBV18 to TRBJ2-1; weak D call: TRBD2 (6 bases). The CDR3 extends over 15 amino acids. The V end lost 2 bases, the J end lost 4 bases, and 12 bases lay between the germline ends. Germline V gene data show CDR1 as KGHSH and CDR2 as LQKENI. CDR3 in amino acids: CASSPTGTLYNEQFF. The DNA of the CDR3 is TGTGCCAGCTCACCAACCGGGACTTTATACAATGAGCAGTTCTTC.

This clone was counted between two and nine times. The chain uses TRBV5-1 and TRBJ2-7, with 7 nucleotides matching TRBD1. Germline V lookup: CDR1 SGHRS, CDR2 YFSETQ. The ends lost 4 bases at V and 0 bases at J; junction bases unmatched: 7. CDR3 length: 15 residues. CDR3 nucleotide sequence: TGCGCCAGCAGCCCAGGACAGGTCAGCTCCTACGAGCAGTACTTC. Residues: CASSPGQVSSYEQYF.

This clone was counted a single time. This rearrangement joins TRBV28 to TRBJ2-5; 8 nucleotides agree with TRBD1. The J call may be mistaken, given a closer DNA end match to TRBJ2-7. The CDR3 runs to 15 residues. Germline V lookup: CDR1 MDHEN, CDR2 SYDVKM. The CDR3 DNA follows: TGTGCCAGCAGTCCCTCGACAGGGGTTGCCTACGAGCAGTACTTC. Translated: CASSPSTGVAYEQYF.